The entry that follows covers one T cell receptor beta chain sequence. The clone's antigen remains unknown. Base quality data are lacking; no much larger clone is found one base away. CDR1 and CDR2 were assigned from the germline V gene as MDHEN and SYDVKM. V was cut back by 2 bases and J by 0 bases, leaving a gap of 7 bases between them. CDR3 length: 14 amino acids, cysteine to phenylalanine. Only the CDR3 DNA is retained, 42 bases long and in frame from the first base. The data were obtained in a study of cytomegalovirus exposure and HLA in healthy donors (TCRdb year 2017). For context, the study as a whole: According to an earlier analysis of around 600 of the donors, about 179 million T cells yielded 100 million or so unique TCR beta sequences and about 280 Gb of sequence data. An early release covering 550 to 700 HLA-typed donors comprised approximately 300 gigabases of sequencing data and tens of millions of unique TCR sequences. Among the roughly 400 genotyped donors, around 79% belonged to the genetic ancestry cluster associated with self-reported Caucasian donors. The study was designed to test whether signatures of past pathogen exposure could be identified by cataloging public T cell receptors. The T cell repertoires of roughly 660 subjects were profiled by immunosequencing and related to cytomegalovirus serostatus. A separate validation cohort of about 110 different subjects was used in addition to the approximately 640-subject first cohort. To predict cytomegalovirus infection status, the study combined high-throughput TCR immunosequencing, statistical association of individual TCRs with disease status, and machine learning. A later analysis re-examined previously published TCR beta repertoires from 500 to 700 donors and added high-resolution HLA genotyping to investigate patterns of TCR occurrence. In the later analysis, no new phenotypic data were used to find candidate immune exposures; instead, reliance was placed on TCR beta sequences and their occurrence across donors. An earlier analysis of 587 of the donors applied high-throughput TCR beta sequencing to assess whether each TCR beta V gene segment acted as functional or pseudogenic. Donor age, sex, ethnicity and CMV serostatus were compiled alongside the repertoire data. A later genetic analysis used genome-wide SNP genotypes for 398 of the 666 donors, treating that subset as a discovery cohort. Every repertoire in the discovery cohort had been generated on one and the same sequencing platform. HLA typing covered class I and class II loci at four-digit resolution. The number of donors typed differed by locus, with about 629-630 for A, B, C, DRB1 and DQB1, roughly 520 for DQA1, about 610 for DPA1, and some 450 for DPB1. A handful of DR-DQ haplotypes were handled as single units for association and clustering because linkage in the cohort was strong. Among almost 400 genotyped donors of the cohort, an average of approximately 250,000 unique TCR beta nucleotide sequences were sequenced per donor, roughly 20% of them non-productive.

The cohort consisted of 670 or so healthy bone marrow donors. Cohort members were all nominally healthy when sampled, although unrecorded immune exposures were likely present. The donor was CMV seronegative and was included in the group of several hundred seronegative cohort members. A peripheral blood sample was provided by each donor, and peripheral blood mononuclear cells were used for TCR beta sequencing. Genomic DNA was extracted from the blood cell samples with the Qiagen DNeasy Blood Extraction Kit. The protocol used for the library was the immunoSEQ multiplex PCR assay. For the multiplex PCR, a mixture combining 60 forward primers for TCR Vbeta segments and 13 reverse primers for TCR Jbeta segments was used. The CDR3 region of rearranged TCR beta genes was amplified from genomic DNA by a multiplex PCR assay. The amplified TCR beta libraries were sequenced on the Illumina HiSeq System as 87-base-pair reads. The original pipeline was this. Across the 600 to 700 repertoires, a later analysis counted tens of millions of unique TCR beta chains, 8.5 million to 12 million of which were shared by at least two donors. Raw reads were error-corrected and collapsed into unique sequences with a nearest-neighbor algorithm that merged closely related sequences to remove PCR and sequencing errors. To assign V, D and J gene segments, CDR3 sequences were aligned to IMGT reference sequences. Each retained sequence needed at least a six-nucleotide match to both a V gene segment and a J gene segment. Rearrangements were called productive when the CDR3 lacked stop codons and stayed in frame with V and J; all others were non-productive. CDR3 was defined according to IMGT convention as the region running from the second conserved V-encoded cysteine to the conserved J-encoded phenylalanine. The earlier analysis of about 500 of the donors excluded sequences that lacked an unambiguous match to a single V gene segment. An earlier analysis of approximately 590 of the donors called V segments functional above 56.7% productive rearrangements and segregating when the between-donor standard deviation exceeded 5%. To diagnose cytomegalovirus status from the catalog of TCR beta chain sequences, a statistical classification framework was built. In a later analysis, TCR nucleotide sequences were compared against IMGT/GENE-DB human TR gene sequences so that V and J genes could be assigned. The TCRdist pipeline was used in a later analysis to assign CDR3 sequences and most-parsimonious VDJ recombination scenarios. In a later analysis, every TCR beta chain was defined by the combination of its CDR3 amino acid sequence and its V-gene family, and reads without a unique V-gene family were dropped. In a later analysis, 550 to 650 highly shared, low-generation-probability nucleotide sequences were removed to address suspected cross-contamination and a sequencing artifact. In a later analysis, a clonal expansion index for each public chain was calculated from normalized within-repertoire ranks of inferred template counts. A later analysis computed generation probabilities with a VDJ recombination model fitted to out-of-frame rearrangements, and checked the results against IGoR. Hypergeometric tests were used in a later analysis to score TCR-TCR, TCR-HLA and TCR-CMV co-occurrence, with a repertoire-size bias correction applied to the TCR pairs. In a later analysis, false discovery rates were estimated by permuting HLA or CMV assignments 20 times. In a later analysis, co-occurring TCRs were grouped using DBSCAN, and TCRdist sequence similarity was added for clustering within HLA-allele-positive subsets. Co-occurrence clustering excluded repertoires with fewer than 30,000 or more than 120,000 public chains, plus five with anomalous nucleotide sharing. TCRdb carries this immuneACCESS record with in-frame sequences only. Its versions omit some clonotypes, under half of them owing to an unresolved V gene in the studies checked, with the rest unexplained. That table furnishes V, J and clone size, whereas the DNA furnished D and trimming. In all, the sample holds around 160,000 clones, and around 80% of those were seen once. The ten most abundant clones make up 1.1% to 1.5% of the sample.

Overall results and qualifications from the work: In the study, 150 to 200 TCR beta chains were listed as associated with cytomegalovirus. Three of the identified cytomegalovirus-associated TCR beta chains were confirmed in vitro to be specific for cytomegalovirus antigens. V-gene and J-gene trimming of TCR beta chains was associated with a missense DCLRE1C variant in a later genetic analysis, and the association was replicated in an independent cohort. Specific HLA alleles were associated with 15,000 to 20,000 TCR beta sequences at a false discovery rate of 0.05 in a later analysis. When HLA alleles, especially DR and DQ, strongly co-occurred, TCR associations were difficult to assign to individual alleles. A further reported finding was that TCR beta sequences accurately predicted the HLA-A and HLA-B alleles for most subjects in the first cohort. Across donors, most TCR sequences were observed very rarely, whereas some public TCRs were present in many individuals. Because HLA typing was unavailable for some donors at each locus, only the typed subset was used in association tests. Cytomegalovirus status was reported to be diagnosed by the classifier with high specificity and sensitivity in both the original and validation cohorts. Immune exposure information for the cohort was limited to CMV serostatus. Roughly uniform sequencing depth across donors was assumed in presence/absence analyses, although this assumption may not hold. Linkage disequilibrium might explain the correlated functional status among segregating V segments, but an unknown experimental factor could not be ruled out. According to a later analysis, most CMV-associated TCR beta chains appeared to be HLA-restricted, and the HLA associations seemed to be driven largely by CMV exposure. A later analysis found that HLA-associated TCR beta chains were more clonally expanded and had lower generation probabilities than equally common non-associated chains. Several of the top co-occurrence clusters appeared to be linked to parvovirus B19, influenza, CMV and Epstein-Barr virus, according to a later analysis. Roughly 17 rarely observed V segments, including chromosome 9 orphons, were excluded from the earlier analysis of a few hundred of the donors because counts were too low. According to a later analysis, TCR association rates differed among HLA loci, with DRB1 alleles showing the most associated TCRs and HLA-C alleles showing the fewest. In this cohort, only TCR beta chains were sequenced, and detectable features were limited by the absence of alpha or paired-chain data. Broadly in line with IMGT annotations, most TCR beta V segments showed up in productive rearrangements about 87% or about 30% of the time in an earlier analysis of 587 of the donors. Because the 87-base-pair reads could not distinguish some IMGT-functional V segments, including TRBV6-2 and TRBV6-3, those segments were excluded. A cluster of highly shared sequence variants was judged likely to be a technical artifact of the sequencing pipeline. The authors suggested that the approach could potentially be extended to other disease states and immunological phenotypes. A later genetic analysis reported fewer N-insertions in productive TCRs among donors in an Asian-associated ancestry cluster than the roughly 670-donor mean.

The receptor's source is a male donor in good health and CMV-seronegative. The sequencing input was PBMCs. The rearranged chain carries TRBV28 and TRBJ2-5; D gene: possibly TRBD2, on 5 matching bases. CDR3 protein: CASSLGRYQETQYF. The DNA is as follows: TGTGCCAGCAGTTTAGGGAGATACCAAGAGACCCAGTACTTC.